This TCR beta chain was identified during a study of blood T cell repertoires in COVID-19. Clones were sequenced by immunoSEQ multiplex PCR, and TCRdb holds only the in-frame ones, with some missing. There are about 260,000 clones in the sample; 75% to 90% occur only once, and around 3% lies in the top ten. The CDR3 totals 14 residues. Germline assignment: CDR1 MGHDK and CDR2 SYGVNS. V gave up 4 bases and J gave up 9 bases; unmatched junction bases: 6. This receptor was identified in a woman between 40 and 55 years old who had been exposed to COVID-19. The rearrangement uses TRBV25-1 and TRBJ1-4; 9 bases are shared with TRBD1. Input material: PBMCs or T cells enriched from blood (not recorded which). CDR3: CASSVTGGFKKLFF. The CDR3 coding sequence is TGTGCCAGCAGTGTTACAGGGGGCTTCAAAAAACTGTTTTTT.